This TCR beta chain was found in a study of shared clonotypes between healthy human individuals. Findings and caveats of the study: Larger estimated richness was generally seen in naive subsets than in memory subsets.

This clone appeared a single time. Its antigen is not known. Germline CDR1 is MGHDK and CDR2 is SYGVNS. The CDR3 is 16 residues long. V trimming: 2 bases; J trimming: 5 bases; junction bases outside the gene matches: 9. Donors comprised healthy HIV-negative adults lacking recent acute infections or vaccinations. Generated by immunoSEQ multiplex PCR, the TCRdb table keeps only in-frame clones and is missing some. The sample contains around 2,000,000 clones, 95% of which appear only once. The specimen sequenced was naive CD4+ T cells sorted from blood. Subset denoted: CD45RA+ positively selected. The V gene is TRBV25-1, the J gene TRBJ2-5; 9 nucleotides align to TRBD1. The origin of this receptor is a man younger than 30 in good health. DNA for the CDR3: TGTGCCAGCAGTGAAGCGGGACAGGGTCCAACCGAGACCCAGTACTTC. Translation: CASSEAGQGPTETQYF.